This T cell receptor beta chain derives from a study of naive and memory T cell subsets. CMV status came from CD4+ IFNgamma after overnight CMV lysate stimulation. Germline CDR1 reads SGHNT; CDR2 reads YYREEE (reference sequence). The CDR3 totals 14 residues. Both TRBC1 and TRBC2 were covered by a beta constant-region primer of two equimolar oligonucleotides. Ligated cDNA was amplified by four rounds of PCR with nested alpha and beta constant-region primers and SP2. TCRdb fed the UMI-ligation and nested PCR reads into MiXCR, producing one record per CDR3 protein. The sample shows approximately 140,000 distinct CDR3 sequences, around 15% of them seen only once. Points on this clonotype: A junction end diverges from the germline sequence, so it may reflect a read error.

This clonotype originated in a human donor in good health. V usage is TRBV5-4 and J usage is TRBJ2-2, with a possible D match to TRBD2 (6 bases). The sequencing sample was made of naive CD4+ T cells from blood. The DNA for the CDR3 is TGTGCCAGGAGCTTGGAGGGGTGGTCCGGGGAGCTGTTTTTT. Translating gives CARSLEGWSGELFF.